This entry concerns a single T cell receptor beta chain. This record comes from a study of blood T cell repertoires in COVID-19. Study-wide context: Sources were T cells, B-cell-depleted T cells, or PBMCs; the material itself was cDNA or gDNA.

Researchers sorted participants into cohorts using their self-reported clinical history. Donors of Cohort 3 who recovered were those that had two negative PCRs, clearance, or symptom resolution. Germline assignment: CDR1 ENHRY and CDR2 SYGVKD. J was trimmed by 1 base and V by 6 bases; bases with no gene match: 5. The CDR3 runs 14 residues. Clones were sequenced by immunoSEQ multiplex PCR, and TCRdb holds only the in-frame ones, with some missing. The repertoire consists of 200,000 to 250,000 clones, with 87% occurring once and the leading ten covering about a tenth. Sequenced material: PBMCs or T cells enriched from blood (not recorded which). The V and J genes are TRBV10-3 and TRBJ1-1; TRBD1 agrees at 7 bases. The sequence was obtained from a man aged 25-45 years who had recovered from COVID-19. The CDR3 DNA follows: TGTGCCATCAGCCCGGGACAGCAGAACACTGAAGCTTTCTTT. Translated, it gives CAISPGQQNTEAFF.